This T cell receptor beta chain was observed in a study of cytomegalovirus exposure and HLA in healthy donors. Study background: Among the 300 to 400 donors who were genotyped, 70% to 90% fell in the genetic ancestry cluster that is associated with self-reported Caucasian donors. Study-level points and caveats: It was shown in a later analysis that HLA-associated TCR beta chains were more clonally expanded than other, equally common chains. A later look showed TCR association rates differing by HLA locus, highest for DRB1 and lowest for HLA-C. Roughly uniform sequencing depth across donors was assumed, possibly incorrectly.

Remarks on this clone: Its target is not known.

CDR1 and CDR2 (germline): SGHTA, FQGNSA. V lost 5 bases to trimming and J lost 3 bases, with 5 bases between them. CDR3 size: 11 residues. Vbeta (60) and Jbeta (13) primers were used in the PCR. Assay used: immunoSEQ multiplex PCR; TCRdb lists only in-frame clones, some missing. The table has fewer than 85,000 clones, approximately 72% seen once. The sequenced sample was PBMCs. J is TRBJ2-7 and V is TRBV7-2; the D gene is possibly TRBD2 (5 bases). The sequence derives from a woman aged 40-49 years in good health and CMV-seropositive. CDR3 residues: CASSEGYEQYF. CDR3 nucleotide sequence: TGTGCCAGCAGCGAGGGCTACGAGCAGTACTTC.